Listed below are T cell receptor beta chains from one sample, sequenced in a study of T cells in Graves' hyperthyroidism and ophthalmopathy. From the multiplex PCR reads, TCRdb called clonotypes with MiXCR, one entry per CDR3 protein. The top ten hold 6.5% to 9% of the sample, which has just over 550,000 distinct CDR3 sequences, more than 45% seen once. The sequenced sample consisted of peripheral blood or thyroid tissue (not recorded which). The receptor source for this set is a young woman with Graves' hyperthyroidism. The conserved cysteine and the conserved F or W are not part of the CDR3 here. Each record gives: clone size, J gene, CDR3 length, V gene, CDR3 protein. Only some rows state a clone size, as once, few, many or a class for expanded clones.

. | TRBJ1-1 | 12 | TRBV7-3 | ASTPGQGTTEAF
few | TRBJ2-7 | 13 | TRBV7-9 | ASSSPRGDEVEQY
. | TRBJ1-1 | 13 | TRBV2 | ASIGGADQNTEAF
. | TRBJ1-2 | 11 | TRBV29-1 | SVSGETAYGYT
. | TRBJ2-7 | 11 | TRBV10-3 | AAGRAGANEQY
many | TRBJ1-6 | 10 | TRBV24-1 | AKDGGGSPLH
. | TRBJ1-2 | 11 | TRBV29-1 | SAAPGHGYGYT
few | TRBJ1-1 | 11 | TRBV7-2 | ASSNQGGTEAF
. | TRBJ1-6 | 12 | TRBV9 | ASSVEQWGSPLH
few | TRBJ1-5 | 13 | TRBV2 | ASRGTGEGNQPQH
. | TRBJ1-2 | 13 | TRBV20-1 | SARDRQGANYGYT
few | TRBJ1-6 | 13 | TRBV7-8 | ASSQGGTGRSPLH
few | TRBJ2-5 | 12 | TRBV19 | ASSIDSYYGTQY
. | TRBJ1-1 | 13 | TRBV12-3/TRBV12-4 | ASSSGIEFRTEAF
. | TRBJ2-7 | 10 | TRBV10-3 | ATRGSSYEQY
few | TRBJ2-5 | 12 | TRBV9 | ASSVVGDQETQY